Given below is one TCR beta chain in context. J gave up 7 bases and V 5 bases, and 5 bases lay outside the gene matches. CDR3 length: 13 amino acids. The germline CDR1 and CDR2 sequences are SGHNT and YENEEA. The data derive from a study of blood T cell repertoires in COVID-19. Generated by immunoSEQ multiplex PCR, the TCRdb table keeps only in-frame clones and is missing some. The sample holds tens of thousands of clones; roughly 87% are singletons and the top ten take approximately 23%. This chain uses TRBV11-3 with TRBJ2-1; 7 bases fit TRBD1. Sequenced: peripheral blood. The receptor was derived from a woman of 80 years or more in a cohort sampled during active or convalescent COVID-19. The CDR3 DNA sequence: TGTGCCAGCAGCCCACAGGGGACGAATGAGCAGTTCTTC. It encodes CASSPQGTNEQFF.